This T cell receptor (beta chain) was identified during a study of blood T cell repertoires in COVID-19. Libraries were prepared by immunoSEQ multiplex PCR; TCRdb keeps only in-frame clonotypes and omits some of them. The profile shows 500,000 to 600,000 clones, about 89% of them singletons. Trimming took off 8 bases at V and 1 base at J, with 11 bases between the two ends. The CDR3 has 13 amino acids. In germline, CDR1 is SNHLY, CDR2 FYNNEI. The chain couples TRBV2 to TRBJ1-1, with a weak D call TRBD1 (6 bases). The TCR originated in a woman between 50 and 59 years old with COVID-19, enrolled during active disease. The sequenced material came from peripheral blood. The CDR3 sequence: CASAQGSNTEAFF. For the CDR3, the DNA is TGTGCCAGCGCACAGGGTTCGAACACTGAAGCTTTCTTT.